This TCR beta chain was found in a study of neurological immune-mediated disorders. The unsorted libraries were generated from a total of 2 million PBMCs, which had been stored in RNAlater at -80 C. There are many counts of this clonotype. TCRdb independently ran MiXCR on the 5' RACE reads; one entry per CDR3 protein. The profile shows about 35,000 distinct CDR3 sequences, roughly 7% of them singletons. Germline CDR1 and CDR2: SGHRS and YFSETQ. Unmatched junction bases numbered 6, after V lost 0 bases and J lost 0 bases. The CDR3 extends over 17 amino acids. The chain carries TRBV5-1 and TRBJ2-7; TRBD2 matches 10 bases. The TCR comes from a woman between 35 and 50 years old in good health. Specimen: PBMCs. CDR3 loop: CASSLASGRLSSYEQYF. The CDR3, as DNA: TGCGCCAGCAGCTTGGCTAGCGGGAGACTCAGCTCCTACGAGCAGTACTTC.